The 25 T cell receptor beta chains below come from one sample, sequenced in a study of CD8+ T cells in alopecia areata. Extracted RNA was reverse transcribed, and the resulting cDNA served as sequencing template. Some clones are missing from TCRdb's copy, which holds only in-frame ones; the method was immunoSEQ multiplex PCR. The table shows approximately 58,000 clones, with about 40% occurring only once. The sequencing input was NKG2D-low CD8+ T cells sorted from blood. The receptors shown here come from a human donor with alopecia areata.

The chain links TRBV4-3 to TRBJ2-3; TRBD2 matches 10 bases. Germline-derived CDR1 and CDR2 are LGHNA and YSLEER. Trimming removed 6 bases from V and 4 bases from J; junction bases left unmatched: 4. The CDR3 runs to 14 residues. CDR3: CASRGSGGADTQYF. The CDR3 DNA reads TGCGCCAGCAGGGGAAGCGGGGGGGCAGATACGCAGTATTTT.

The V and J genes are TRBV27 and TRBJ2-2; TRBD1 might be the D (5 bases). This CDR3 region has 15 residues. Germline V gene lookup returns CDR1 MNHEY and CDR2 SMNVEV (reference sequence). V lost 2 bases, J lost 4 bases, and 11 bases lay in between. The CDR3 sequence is CASSLTQGGTGELFF. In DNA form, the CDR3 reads TGTGCCAGCAGTTTAACCCAGGGTGGCACCGGGGAGCTGTTTTTT.

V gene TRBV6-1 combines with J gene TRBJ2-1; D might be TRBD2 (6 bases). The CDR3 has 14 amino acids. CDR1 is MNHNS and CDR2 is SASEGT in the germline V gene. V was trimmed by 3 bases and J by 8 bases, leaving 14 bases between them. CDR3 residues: CASSDEGWGDEQFF. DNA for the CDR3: TGTGCCAGCAGTGATGAGGGCTGGGGGGATGAGCAGTTCTTC.

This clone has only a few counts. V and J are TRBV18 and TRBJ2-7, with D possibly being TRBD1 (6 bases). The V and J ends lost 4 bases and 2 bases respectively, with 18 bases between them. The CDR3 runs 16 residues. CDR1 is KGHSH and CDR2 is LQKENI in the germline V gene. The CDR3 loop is CASSLAQGTLPYEQYF. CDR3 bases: TGTGCCAGCTCACTGGCACAGGGAACGCTCCCCTACGAGCAGTACTTC. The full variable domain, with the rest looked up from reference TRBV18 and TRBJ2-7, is NAGVMQNPRHLVRRRGQEARLRCSPMKGHSHVYWYRQLPEEGLKFMVYLQKENIIDESGMPKERFSAEFPKEGPSILRIQQVVRGDSAAYFCASSLAQGTLPYEQYFGPGTRLTVT.

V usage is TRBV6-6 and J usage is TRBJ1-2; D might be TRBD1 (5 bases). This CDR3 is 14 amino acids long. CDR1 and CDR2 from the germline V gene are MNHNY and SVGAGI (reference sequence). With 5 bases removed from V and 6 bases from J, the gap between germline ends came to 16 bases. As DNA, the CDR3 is TGTGCCAGCAGTCTTTATGCCGGGGCTCATGGCTACACCTTC. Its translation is CASSLYAGAHGYTF.

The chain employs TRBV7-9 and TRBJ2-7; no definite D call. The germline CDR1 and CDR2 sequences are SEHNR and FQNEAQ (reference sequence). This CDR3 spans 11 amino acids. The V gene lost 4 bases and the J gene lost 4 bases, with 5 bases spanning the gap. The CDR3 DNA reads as TGTGCCAGCAGCTCCCTTTACGAGCAGTACTTC. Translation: CASSSLYEQYF.

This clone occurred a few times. The CDR3 spells CASSLGQGPLEQYF. Written as DNA, the CDR3 is TGCGCCAGCAGCTTGGGGCAGGGCCCTCTCGAGCAGTACTTC. This sequence joins TRBV5-1 and TRBJ2-7, with D perhaps TRBD1 (5 bases). Germline V gene data show CDR1 as SGHRS and CDR2 as YFSETQ. V lost 0 bases to trimming and J lost 6 bases, with 13 bases between them. The CDR3 has 14 residues.

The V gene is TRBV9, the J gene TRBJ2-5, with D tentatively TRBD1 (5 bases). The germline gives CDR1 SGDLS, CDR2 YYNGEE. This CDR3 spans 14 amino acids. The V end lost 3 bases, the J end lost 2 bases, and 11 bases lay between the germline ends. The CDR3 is CASSEGRQQETQYF. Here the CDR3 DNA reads TGTGCCAGCAGCGAGGGGCGGCAGCAAGAGACCCAGTACTTC.

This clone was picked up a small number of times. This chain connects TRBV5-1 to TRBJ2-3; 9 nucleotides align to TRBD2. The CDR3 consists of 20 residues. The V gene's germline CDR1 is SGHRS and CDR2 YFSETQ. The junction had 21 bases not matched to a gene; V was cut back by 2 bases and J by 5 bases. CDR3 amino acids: CASSFWTAISGGRAEDTQYF. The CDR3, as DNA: TGCGCCAGCAGCTTCTGGACAGCTATTAGCGGGGGTAGGGCGGAAGATACGCAGTATTTT.

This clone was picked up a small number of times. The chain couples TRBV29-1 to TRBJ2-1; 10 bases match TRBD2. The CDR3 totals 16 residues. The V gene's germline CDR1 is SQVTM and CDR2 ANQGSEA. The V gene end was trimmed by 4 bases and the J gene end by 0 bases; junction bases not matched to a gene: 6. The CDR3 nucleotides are TGCAGCGTTGTCCTAGCGGGAGTCTCCTCCTACAATGAGCAGTTCTTC. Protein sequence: CSVVLAGVSSYNEQFF.

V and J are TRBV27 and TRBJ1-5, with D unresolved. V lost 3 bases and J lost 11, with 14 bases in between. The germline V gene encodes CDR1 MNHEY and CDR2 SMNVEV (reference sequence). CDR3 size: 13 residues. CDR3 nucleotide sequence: TGTGCCAGCAGTTTCCTCTCCGTGGGAGCCCAGCATTTT. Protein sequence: CASSFLSVGAQHF.

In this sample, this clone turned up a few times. The DNA for the CDR3 is TGCAGCGTCCCCGGGACTAGAGGCTACAATGAGCAGTTCTTC. It encodes CSVPGTRGYNEQFF. The chain couples TRBV29-1 to TRBJ2-1, with 8 positions matching TRBD2. CDR3 length: 14 residues. The V and J ends lost 6 bases and 3 bases, in that order; junction bases with no gene match: 7. Germline V gene sequence: CDR1 SQVTM, CDR2 ANQGSEA.

CDR3 in DNA: TGTGCCAGCAGCCCTCGACAGGGAAGCTCTGGAAACACCATATATTTT. Amino acids: CASSPRQGSSGNTIYF. This chain uses TRBV7-9 with TRBJ1-3; 7 nucleotides agree with TRBD1. The CDR3 length is 16 residues. The trim removed 5 bases at V and 0 bases at J, leaving 7 bases unmatched. Germline assignment: CDR1 SEHNR and CDR2 FQNEAQ (reference sequence).

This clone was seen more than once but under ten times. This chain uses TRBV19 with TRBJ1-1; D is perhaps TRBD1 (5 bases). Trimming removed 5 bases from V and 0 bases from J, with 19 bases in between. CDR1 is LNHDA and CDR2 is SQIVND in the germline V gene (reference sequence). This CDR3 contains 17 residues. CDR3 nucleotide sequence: TGTGCCAGTAGTGACCCCCCGGTTCAGGGCCTGAACACTGAAGCTTTCTTT. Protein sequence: CASSDPPVQGLNTEAFF.

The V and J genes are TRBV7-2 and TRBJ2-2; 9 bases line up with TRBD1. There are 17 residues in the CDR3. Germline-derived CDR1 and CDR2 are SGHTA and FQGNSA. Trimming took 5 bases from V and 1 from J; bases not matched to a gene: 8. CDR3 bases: TGTGCCAGCAGCCCCAAGCGGGACAGGGTGAACACCGGGGAGCTGTTTTTT. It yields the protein CASSPKRDRVNTGELFF.

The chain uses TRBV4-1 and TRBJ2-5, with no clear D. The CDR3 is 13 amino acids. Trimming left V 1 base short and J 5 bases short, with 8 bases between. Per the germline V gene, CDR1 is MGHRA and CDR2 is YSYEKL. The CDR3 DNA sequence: TGCGCCAGCAGCCAAGTACTGTGGGAGACCCAGTACTTC. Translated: CASSQVLWETQYF.

CDR3 nucleotides: TGCGCCAGCAGAGAAGAAGAACGTTTCACAGATACGCAGTATTTT. Its translation is CASREEERFTDTQYF. The gene calls are TRBV5-1 and TRBJ2-3; no definite D call. Germline CDR1 is SGHRS and CDR2 is YFSETQ. This CDR3 contains 15 residues. Between the trimmed V and J ends, which lost 5 bases and 2 bases, there was a span of 15 bases.

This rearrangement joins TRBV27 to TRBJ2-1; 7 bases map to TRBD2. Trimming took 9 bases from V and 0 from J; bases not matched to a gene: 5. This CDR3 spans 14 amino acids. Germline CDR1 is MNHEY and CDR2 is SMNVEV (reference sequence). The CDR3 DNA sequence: TGTGCCAGTAGCGGGCCAAGCTCCTACAATGAGCAGTTCTTC. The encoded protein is CASSGPSSYNEQFF.

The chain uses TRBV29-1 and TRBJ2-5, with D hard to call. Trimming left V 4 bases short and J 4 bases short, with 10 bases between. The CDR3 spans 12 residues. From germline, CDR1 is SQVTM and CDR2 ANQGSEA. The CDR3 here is CSVVQVGETQYF. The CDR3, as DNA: TGCAGCGTTGTTCAAGTCGGAGAGACCCAGTACTTC.

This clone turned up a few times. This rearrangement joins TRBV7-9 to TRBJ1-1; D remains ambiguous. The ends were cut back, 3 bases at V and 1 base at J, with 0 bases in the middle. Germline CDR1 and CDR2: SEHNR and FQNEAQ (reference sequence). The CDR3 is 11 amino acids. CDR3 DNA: TGTGCCAGCAGCTTGAACACTGAAGCTTTCTTT. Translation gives CASSLNTEAFF.

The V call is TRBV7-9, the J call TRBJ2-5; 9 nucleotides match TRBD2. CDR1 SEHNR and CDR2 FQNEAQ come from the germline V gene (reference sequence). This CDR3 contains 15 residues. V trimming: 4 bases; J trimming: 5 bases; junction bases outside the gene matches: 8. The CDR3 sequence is CASSSPRGGEETQYF. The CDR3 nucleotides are TGTGCCAGCAGCTCGCCGCGGGGGGGCGAGGAGACCCAGTACTTC.

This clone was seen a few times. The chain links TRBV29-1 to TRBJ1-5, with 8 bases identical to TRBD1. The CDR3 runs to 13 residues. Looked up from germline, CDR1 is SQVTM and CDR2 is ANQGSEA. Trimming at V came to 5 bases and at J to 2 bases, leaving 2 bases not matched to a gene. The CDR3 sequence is CSVMTGGNQPQHF. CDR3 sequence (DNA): TGCAGCGTTATGACAGGGGGCAATCAGCCCCAGCATTTT.

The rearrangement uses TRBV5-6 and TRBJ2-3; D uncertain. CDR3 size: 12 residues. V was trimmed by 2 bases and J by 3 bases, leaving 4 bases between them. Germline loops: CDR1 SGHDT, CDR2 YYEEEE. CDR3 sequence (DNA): TGTGCCAGCAGCTTAGCGACAGATACGCAGTATTTT. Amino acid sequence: CASSLATDTQYF.

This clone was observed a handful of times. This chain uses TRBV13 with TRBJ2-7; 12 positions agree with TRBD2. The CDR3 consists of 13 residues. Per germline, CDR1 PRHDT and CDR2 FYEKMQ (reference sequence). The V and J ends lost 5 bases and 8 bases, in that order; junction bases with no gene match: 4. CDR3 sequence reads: CASSVGLAGKQYF. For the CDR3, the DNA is TGTGCCAGCAGCGTGGGACTAGCGGGTAAGCAGTACTTC.

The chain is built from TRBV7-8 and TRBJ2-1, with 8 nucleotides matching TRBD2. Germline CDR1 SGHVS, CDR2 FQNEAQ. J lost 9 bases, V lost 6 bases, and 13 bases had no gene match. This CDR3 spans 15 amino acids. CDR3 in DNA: TGTGCCAGCAGTTCTCCGGGACTAGAATTTCGTGAGCAGTTCTTC. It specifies CASSSPGLEFREQFF.